The T cell receptor (beta chain) described here comes from a study of blood T cell repertoires in COVID-19. Study context: The study drew acute and convalescent COVID-19 samples from the United States, Italy and Spain.

Trimming removed 7 bases at V and 6 bases at J, with 21 bases between. The CDR3 is 15 residues long. Germline CDR1 LNHDA, CDR2 SQIVND (reference sequence). Per the original data handling: Reference gene primer amplification gave estimated nucleated cell counts. Generated by immunoSEQ multiplex PCR, the TCRdb table keeps only in-frame clones and is missing some. That table is the source of V, J and clone size, and D and trimming were worked out from the DNA. The sample holds 400,000 to 500,000 clones, around 89% seen once. The TCR comes from a woman between 35 and 50 years old who had recovered from COVID-19. Sequenced material: PBMCs or T cells enriched from blood (not recorded which). The chain combines TRBV19 with TRBJ1-2; D gene ambiguous. The CDR3 region is CASTRPTLPSHGYTF. The CDR3 region has the DNA TGTGCCAGTACACGACCAACACTACCCTCCCATGGCTACACCTTC.